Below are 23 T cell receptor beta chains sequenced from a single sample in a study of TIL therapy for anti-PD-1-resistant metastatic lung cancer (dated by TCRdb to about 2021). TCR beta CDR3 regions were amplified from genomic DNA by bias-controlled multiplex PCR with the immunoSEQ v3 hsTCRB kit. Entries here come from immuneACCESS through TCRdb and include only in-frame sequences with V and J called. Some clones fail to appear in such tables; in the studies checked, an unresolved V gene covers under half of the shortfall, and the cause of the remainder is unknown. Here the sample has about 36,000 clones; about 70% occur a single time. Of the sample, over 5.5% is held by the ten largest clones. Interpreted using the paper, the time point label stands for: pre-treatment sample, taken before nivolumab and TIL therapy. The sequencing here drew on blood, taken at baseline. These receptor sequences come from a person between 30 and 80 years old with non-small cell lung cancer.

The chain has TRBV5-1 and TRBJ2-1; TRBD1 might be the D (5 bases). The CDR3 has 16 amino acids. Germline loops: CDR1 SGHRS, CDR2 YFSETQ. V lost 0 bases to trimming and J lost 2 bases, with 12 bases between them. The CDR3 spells CASSLAGRAAYNEQFF. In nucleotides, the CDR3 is TGCGCCAGCAGCTTGGCCGGCAGGGCAGCCTACAATGAGCAGTTCTTC.

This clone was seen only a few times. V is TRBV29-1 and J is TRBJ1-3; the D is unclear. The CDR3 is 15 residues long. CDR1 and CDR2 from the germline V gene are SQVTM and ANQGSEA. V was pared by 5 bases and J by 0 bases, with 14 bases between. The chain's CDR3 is CSVTVRLGSGNTIYF. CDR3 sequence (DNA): TGCAGCGTTACAGTCCGACTCGGCTCTGGAAACACCATATATTTT.

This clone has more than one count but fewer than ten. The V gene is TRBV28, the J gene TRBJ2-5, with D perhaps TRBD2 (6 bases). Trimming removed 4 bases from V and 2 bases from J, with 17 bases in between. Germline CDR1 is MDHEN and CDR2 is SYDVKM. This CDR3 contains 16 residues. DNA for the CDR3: TGTGCCAGCAGTTCAACACCGGGACTTACTCAAGAGACCCAGTACTTC. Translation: CASSSTPGLTQETQYF.

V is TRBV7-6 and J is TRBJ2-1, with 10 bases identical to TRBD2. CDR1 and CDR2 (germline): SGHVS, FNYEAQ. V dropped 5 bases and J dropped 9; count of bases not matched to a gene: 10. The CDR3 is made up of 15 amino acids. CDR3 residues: CASSPSGGAGGEQFF. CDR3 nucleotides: TGTGCCAGCAGCCCGAGCGGGGGGGCCGGTGGTGAGCAGTTCTTC. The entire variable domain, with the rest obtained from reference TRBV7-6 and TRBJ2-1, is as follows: GAGVSQSPRYKVTKRGQDVALRCDPISGHVSLYWYRQALGQGPEFLTYFNYEAQQDKSGLPNDRFSAERPEGSISTLTIQRTEQRDSAMYRCASSPSGGAGGEQFFGPGTRLTVL.

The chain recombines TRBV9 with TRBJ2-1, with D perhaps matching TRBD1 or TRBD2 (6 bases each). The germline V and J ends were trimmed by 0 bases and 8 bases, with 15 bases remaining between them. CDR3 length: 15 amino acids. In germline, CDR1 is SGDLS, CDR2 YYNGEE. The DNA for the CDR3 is TGTGCCAGCAGCGTAGAGGAGGTGGGGGGCTATGAGCAGTTCTTC. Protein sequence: CASSVEEVGGYEQFF.

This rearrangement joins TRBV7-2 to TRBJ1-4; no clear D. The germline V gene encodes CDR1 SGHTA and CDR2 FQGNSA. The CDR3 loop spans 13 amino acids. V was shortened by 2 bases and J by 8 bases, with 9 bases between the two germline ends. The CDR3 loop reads CASSLKFSEKLFF. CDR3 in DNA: TGTGCCAGCAGCTTAAAATTTTCGGAAAAACTGTTTTTT.

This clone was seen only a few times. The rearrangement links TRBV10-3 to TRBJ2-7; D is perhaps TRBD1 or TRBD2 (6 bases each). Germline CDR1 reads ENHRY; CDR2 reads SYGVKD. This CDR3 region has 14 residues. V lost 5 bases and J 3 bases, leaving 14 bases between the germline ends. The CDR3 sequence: CAISRGEGGYEQYF. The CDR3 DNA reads TGTGCCATCAGTAGGGGAGAGGGGGGCTACGAGCAGTACTTC.

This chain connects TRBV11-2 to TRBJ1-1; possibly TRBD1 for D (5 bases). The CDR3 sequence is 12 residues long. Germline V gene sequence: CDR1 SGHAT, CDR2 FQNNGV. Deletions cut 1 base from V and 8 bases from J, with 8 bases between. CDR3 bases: TGTGCCAGCAGCTTAGGATGGGGGGAAGCTTTCTTT. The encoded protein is CASSLGWGEAFF.

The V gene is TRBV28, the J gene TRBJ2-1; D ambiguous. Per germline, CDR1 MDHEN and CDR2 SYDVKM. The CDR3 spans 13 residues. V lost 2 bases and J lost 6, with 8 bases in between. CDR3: CASSLGTVNEQFF. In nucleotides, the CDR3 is TGTGCCAGCAGTTTAGGAACCGTCAATGAGCAGTTCTTC.

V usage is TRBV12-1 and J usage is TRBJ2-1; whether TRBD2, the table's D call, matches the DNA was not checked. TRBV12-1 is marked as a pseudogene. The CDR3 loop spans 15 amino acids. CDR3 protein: CASSQTSGGYNEQFF. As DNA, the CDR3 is TGTGCCAGCAGCCAAACTAGCGGGGGATACAATGAGCAGTTCTTC.

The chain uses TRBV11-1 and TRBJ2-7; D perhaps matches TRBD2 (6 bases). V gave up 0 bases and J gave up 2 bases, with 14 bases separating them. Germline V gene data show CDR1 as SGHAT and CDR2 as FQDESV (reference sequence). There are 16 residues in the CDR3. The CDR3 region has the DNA TGTGCCAGCAGCTTAGCGGGGCGGGGAGGAACCTACGAGCAGTACTTC. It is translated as CASSLAGRGGTYEQYF.

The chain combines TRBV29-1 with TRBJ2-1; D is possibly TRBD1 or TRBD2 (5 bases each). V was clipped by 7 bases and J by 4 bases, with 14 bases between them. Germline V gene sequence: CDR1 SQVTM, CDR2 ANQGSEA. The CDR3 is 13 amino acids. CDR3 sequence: CSGGASTYNEQFF. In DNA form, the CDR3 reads TGCAGCGGAGGGGCTAGCACATACAATGAGCAGTTCTTC.

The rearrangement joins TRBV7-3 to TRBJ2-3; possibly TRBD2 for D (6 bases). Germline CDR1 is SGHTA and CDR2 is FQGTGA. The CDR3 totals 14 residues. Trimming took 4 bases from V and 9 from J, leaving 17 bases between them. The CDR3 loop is CASSYEGARGTQYF. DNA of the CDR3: TGTGCCAGCAGCTACGAAGGGGCACGGGGGACGCAGTATTTT. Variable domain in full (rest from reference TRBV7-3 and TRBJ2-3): GAGVSQTPSNKVTEKGKYVELRCDPISGHTALYWYRQSLGQGPEFLIYFQGTGAADDSGLPNDRFFAVRPEGSVSTLKIQRTERGDSAVYLCASSYEGARGTQYFGPGTRLTVL.

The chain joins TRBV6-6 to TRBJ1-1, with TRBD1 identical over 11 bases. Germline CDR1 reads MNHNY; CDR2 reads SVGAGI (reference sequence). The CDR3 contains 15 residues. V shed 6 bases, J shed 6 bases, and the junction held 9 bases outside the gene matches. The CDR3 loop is CASSRTWTGGAEAFF. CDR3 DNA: TGTGCCAGCAGCAGAACCTGGACAGGGGGCGCTGAAGCTTTCTTT.

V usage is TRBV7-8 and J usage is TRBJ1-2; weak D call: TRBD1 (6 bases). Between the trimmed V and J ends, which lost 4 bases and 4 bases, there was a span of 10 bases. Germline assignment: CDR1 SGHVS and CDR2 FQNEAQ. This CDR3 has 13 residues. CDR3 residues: CASSSQGSYGYTF. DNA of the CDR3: TGTGCCAGCAGCTCCCAGGGGAGCTATGGCTACACCTTC. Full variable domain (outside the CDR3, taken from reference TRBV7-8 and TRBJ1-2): GAGVSQSPRYKVAKRGQDVALRCDPISGHVSLFWYQQALGQGPEFLTYFQNEAQLDKSGLPSDRFFAERPEGSVSTLKIQRTQQEDSAVYLCASSSQGSYGYTFGSGTRLTVV.

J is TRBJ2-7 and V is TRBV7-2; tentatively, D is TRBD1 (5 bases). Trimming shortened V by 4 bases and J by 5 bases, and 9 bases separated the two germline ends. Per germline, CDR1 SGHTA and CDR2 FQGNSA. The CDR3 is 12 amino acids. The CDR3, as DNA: TGTGCCAGCAGCTGGGGCCCCGACGAGCAGTACTTC. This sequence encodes CASSWGPDEQYF. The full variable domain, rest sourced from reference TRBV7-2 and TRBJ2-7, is GAGVSQSPSNKVTEKGKDVELRCDPISGHTALYWYRQSLGQGLEFLIYFQGNSAPDKSGLPSDRFSAERTGGSVSTLTIQRTQQEDSAVYLCASSWGPDEQYFGPGTRLTVT.

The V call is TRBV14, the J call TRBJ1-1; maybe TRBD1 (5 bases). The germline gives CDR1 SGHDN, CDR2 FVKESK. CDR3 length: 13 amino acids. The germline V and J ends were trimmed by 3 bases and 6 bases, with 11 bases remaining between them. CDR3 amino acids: CASSHGGGPEAFF. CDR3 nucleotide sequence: TGTGCCAGCAGCCATGGGGGAGGGCCTGAAGCTTTCTTT.

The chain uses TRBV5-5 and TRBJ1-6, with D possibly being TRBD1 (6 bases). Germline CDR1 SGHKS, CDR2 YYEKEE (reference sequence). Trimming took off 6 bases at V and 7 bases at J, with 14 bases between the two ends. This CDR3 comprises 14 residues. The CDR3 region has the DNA TGTGCCAGCACCCGGACCACAGGGAATTCACCCCTCCACTTT. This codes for CASTRTTGNSPLHF.

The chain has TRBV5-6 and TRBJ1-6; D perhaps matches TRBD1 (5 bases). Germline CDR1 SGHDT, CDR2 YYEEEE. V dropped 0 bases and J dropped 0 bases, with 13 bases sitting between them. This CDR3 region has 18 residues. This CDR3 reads CASSLARGGSSYNSPLHF. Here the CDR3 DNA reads TGTGCCAGCAGCTTGGCTCGGGGGGGAAGCTCCTATAATTCACCCCTCCACTTT.

For the CDR3, the DNA is TGTGCCAGCAGCTCCCCGACTAGCAGCAGCACAGATACGCAGTATTTT. Encoded protein: CASSSPTSSSTDTQYF. The chain is built from TRBV5-6 and TRBJ2-3, with 7 bases matching TRBD2. The CDR3 extends over 16 amino acids. Losses at the gene ends were 3 bases for V and 0 bases for J; bases not matched to a gene: 7. Germline V gives CDR1 SGHDT, CDR2 YYEEEE. Based on the CDR3 plus reference TRBV5-6 and TRBJ2-3, the full variable domain is DAGVTQSPTHLIKTRGQQVTLRCSPKSGHDTVSWYQQALGQGPQFIFQYYEEEERQRGNFPDRFSGHQFPNYSSELNVNALLLGDSALYLCASSSPTSSSTDTQYFGPGTRLTVL.

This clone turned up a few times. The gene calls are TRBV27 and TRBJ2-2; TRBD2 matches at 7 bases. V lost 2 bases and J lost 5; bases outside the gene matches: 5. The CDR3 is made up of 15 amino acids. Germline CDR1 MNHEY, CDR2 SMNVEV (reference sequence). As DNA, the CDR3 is TGTGCCAGCAGTTTAAGGTCTAGCGGTACCGGGGAGCTGTTTTTT. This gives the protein CASSLRSSGTGELFF.

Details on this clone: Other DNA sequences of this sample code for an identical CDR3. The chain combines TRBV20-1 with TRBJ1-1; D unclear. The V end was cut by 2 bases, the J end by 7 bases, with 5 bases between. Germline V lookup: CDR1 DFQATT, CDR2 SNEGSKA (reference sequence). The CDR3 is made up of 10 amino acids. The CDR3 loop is CSARLLEAFF. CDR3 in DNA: TGCAGTGCTAGACTGCTTGAAGCTTTCTTT.

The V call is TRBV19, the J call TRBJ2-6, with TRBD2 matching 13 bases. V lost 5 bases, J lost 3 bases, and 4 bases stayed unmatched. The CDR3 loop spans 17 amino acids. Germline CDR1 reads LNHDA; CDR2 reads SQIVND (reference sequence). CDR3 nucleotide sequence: TGTGCCAGTAGTCCGGGACTAGCGGGACGTGGGGCCAACGTCCTGACTTTC. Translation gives CASSPGLAGRGANVLTF.